This TCR beta chain is drawn from a study of human CD8 memory T cell subsets. Per germline, CDR1 DFQATT and CDR2 SNEGSKA (reference sequence). This CDR3 comprises 13 residues. UMI-labeled 5' RACE yielded the TCR beta libraries. Study processing details: Clonotype counts of functional CDR3 beta ranged from 3,000 to 18,000 in each TCR beta library. Reanalyzing the 5' RACE reads, TCRdb keeps one entry per CDR3 protein, without DNA. V and J calls and clone size were set by TCRdb, not the authors. The sample's table shows approximately 12,000 distinct CDR3 sequences. Sequencing was carried out using CD8+ T cells from PBMCs. The chain links TRBV20-1 to TRBJ2-1; TCRdb's D call of TRBD2 is untestable without DNA. This receptor was obtained from a human donor in good health. The CDR3 region is CSASETRNNEQFF.